These 10 T cell receptor beta chains share one sample of origin, sequenced in a study of T cell repertoires in cytomegalovirus infection. TCRdb reanalysed the reads using MiXCR and keeps one entry per CDR3 protein. The sample holds about 230,000 distinct CDR3 sequences; over 20% are singletons and the top ten take 18%. The specimen sequenced was CD8+ T cells from PBMCs. The receptors here all came from a human donor in good health (CMV status not recorded). Some clones in this sample may be carry-over from other donors' samples.

This chain links TRBV5-7 with TRBJ2-2; 10 nucleotides align to TRBD1. TRBV5-7 is labeled an ORF, and its function is uncertain. After removal of 4 bases from V and 0 bases from J, the junction contained 3 bases not matched to a gene. The CDR3 loop spans 16 amino acids. The CDR3 coding sequence is TGTGCCAGCAGCGGTGGACAGGGGGCGAACACCGGGGAGCTGTTTTTT. This encodes CASSGGQGANTGELFF.

This clonotype has at least ten counts. The chain recombines TRBV13 with TRBJ1-1; no clear D gene. Looked up from germline, CDR1 is PRHDT and CDR2 is FYEKMQ (reference sequence). The V and J ends lost 4 bases and 2 bases respectively, with 11 bases between them. The CDR3 totals 14 residues. The CDR3, as DNA: TGTGCCAGCAGCTCCGGTGACACTAACACTGAAGCTTTCTTT. Translation gives CASSSGDTNTEAFF.

CDR3 DNA: TGTGCCAGCAGTTTATTAGTTGGCTACACCTTC. This sequence encodes CASSLLVGYTF. V and J are TRBV12-3 or TRBV12-4 and TRBJ1-2, with no clear D. The CDR3 consists of 11 residues. Trimming removed 2 bases from V and 7 bases from J, with 5 bases in between.

The gene calls are TRBV2 and TRBJ2-7; TRBD2 aligns across 9 bases. V dropped 7 bases and J dropped 0; count of bases not matched to a gene: 4. CDR3 length: 14 residues. CDR1 is SNHLY, CDR2 FYNNEI, per germline. The CDR3, as DNA: TGTGCCAGCACCTCTAGCGGGACCTCCTACGAGCAGTACTTC. Translating gives CASTSSGTSYEQYF.

The J gene is TRBJ1-6, the V gene TRBV4-1, with D perhaps matching TRBD1 (5 bases). Germline lookup yields CDR1 MGHRA and CDR2 YSYEKL. The CDR3 spans 12 residues. V lost 4 bases to trimming and J lost 8 bases, with 6 bases between them. CDR3 bases: TGCGCCAGCAGCCTACAGGATTCACCCCTCCACTTT. The encoded protein is CASSLQDSPLHF.

There are a few counts of this clonotype. This CDR3 reads CASSPPQGNEQFF. CDR3 in DNA: TGTGCCAGCAGTCCCCCCCAGGGTAATGAGCAGTTCTTC. V and J are TRBV28 and TRBJ2-1, with D perhaps TRBD1 (5 bases). The CDR3 is 13 amino acids. The V gene lost 5 bases and the J gene lost 7 bases, with 12 bases spanning the gap. Germline CDR1 reads MDHEN; CDR2 reads SYDVKM.

This clonotype showed up many times. The rearrangement uses TRBV7-9 and TRBJ2-7, with 7 nucleotides matching TRBD1. V lost 3 bases and J lost 6; bases outside the gene matches: 2. Germline V gene sequence: CDR1 SEHNR, CDR2 FQNEAQ (reference sequence). The CDR3 is made up of 12 amino acids. As DNA, the CDR3 is TGTGCCAGCAGCTTGACAGGGACCGAGCAGTACTTC. It codes for CASSLTGTEQYF. Together with reference TRBV7-9 and TRBJ2-7, the CDR3 gives the full variable domain: DTGVSQNPRHKITKRGQNVTFRCDPISEHNRLYWYRQTLGQGPEFLTYFQNEAQLEKSRLLSDRFSAERPKGSFSTLEIQRTEQGDSAMYLCASSLTGTEQYFGPGTRLTVT.

Comment on this clonotype: A read error may account for a junction end that differs from germline. The chain has TRBV9 and TRBJ2-1; D is tentatively TRBD1 or TRBD2 (5 bases each). This CDR3 region has 14 residues. Germline lookup yields CDR1 SGDLS and CDR2 YYNGEE. This CDR3 reads CASSVAGAYHEQFF. The CDR3 DNA sequence: TGTGCCAGCAGCGTAGCCGGGGCCTACCATGAGCAGTTCTTC.

This clonotype was seen a handful of times. The rearrangement uses TRBV19 and TRBJ2-1; 10 bases line up with TRBD2. The germline gives CDR1 LNHDA, CDR2 SQIVND (reference sequence). The CDR3 contains 16 residues. The ends lost 1 base at V and 4 bases at J; junction bases unmatched: 4. The CDR3 DNA follows: TGTGCCAGTAGTATAGTGGCTAGCGGGGGATACAATGAGCAGTTCTTC. This sequence encodes CASSIVASGGYNEQFF.

In DNA form, the CDR3 reads TGTGCCAGCAGCTTAGACCTAAAGACGGGTAACACTGAAGCTTTCTTT. Its protein is CASSLDLKTGNTEAFF. The rearrangement joins TRBV7-9 to TRBJ1-1, with D unresolved. CDR3 length: 16 amino acids. The ends were cut back, 1 base at V and 2 bases at J, with 14 bases in the middle. CDR1 SEHNR and CDR2 FQNEAQ come from the germline V gene (reference sequence).